The 30 T cell receptor beta chains listed next were all sequenced from one sample in a study of human T cells and chemical hapten exposure. The time point is: patch test 2, 6 weeks after DPC sensitization. Treatment indicated: therapeutic diphenylcyclopropenone sensitization with weekly scalp DPC. Via MiXCR, TCRdb re-called the RACE reads, giving one row per CDR3 protein. The data show more than 90,000 distinct CDR3 sequences, about an eighth seen once. The sample was whole blood, taken in connection with sensitization to the hapten diphenylcyclopropenone (DPC). The receptors stem from a middle-aged woman with alopecia areata. Some clones in this sample may be carry-over from other donors' samples.

The table lists this clonotype with many counts. The chain joins TRBV20-1 to TRBJ2-7; D is unresolved. Germline V CDR1 and CDR2: DFQATT, SNEGSKA (reference sequence). CDR3 size: 13 residues. Trimming took off 2 bases at V and 2 bases at J, with 10 bases between the two ends. DNA for the CDR3: TGCAGTGCTAGAACGGCCAAAGCCTACGAGCAGTACTTC. This codes for CSARTAKAYEQYF.

The sample holds a few counts of this clonotype. The rearrangement joins TRBV11-2 to TRBJ2-5, with D possibly being TRBD2 (5 bases). The CDR3 spans 14 residues. V was cut by 4 bases and J by 1 base, with 10 bases left in between. Germline values: CDR1 SGHAT, CDR2 FQNNGV. CDR3 amino acids: CASSSRDPQETQYF. The CDR3 DNA is TGTGCCAGCAGCTCGAGGGATCCCCAAGAGACCCAGTACTTC.

This clonotype has at least ten counts. The chain joins TRBV7-9 to TRBJ2-7, with 11 nucleotides matching TRBD1. Germline-derived CDR1 and CDR2 are SEHNR and FQNEAQ (reference sequence). V shed 5 bases and J 2 bases; nucleotides not matched to a gene: 8. The CDR3 covers 16 residues. The CDR3 DNA sequence: TGTGCCAGCAGCCCCGGACAGGGGGCGACCCCCTACGAGCAGTACTTC. Translating it yields CASSPGQGATPYEQYF.

This clonotype was recorded many times. V and J are TRBV30 and TRBJ2-7, with D possibly being TRBD1 (6 bases). Trimming took off 4 bases at V and 2 bases at J, with 9 bases between the two ends. The CDR3 is made up of 12 amino acids. Germline lookup yields CDR1 GTSNPN and CDR2 SVGIG (reference sequence). The CDR3 sequence: CAWTQGTYEQYF. The CDR3 coding sequence is TGTGCCTGGACACAGGGAACCTACGAGCAGTACTTC. Supplemented by reference TRBV30 and TRBJ2-7, the full variable domain reads SQTIHQWPATLVQPVGSPLSLECTVEGTSNPNLYWYRQAAGRGLQLLFYSVGIGQISSEVPQNLSASRPQDRQFILSSKKLLLSDSGFYLCAWTQGTYEQYFGPGTRLTVT.

This clonotype was seen only a few times. This sequence joins TRBV6-6 and TRBJ1-3; 7 bases are shared with TRBD1. The germline V gene encodes CDR1 MNHNY and CDR2 SVGAGI (reference sequence). CDR3 length equals 17 residues. Trimming cost V 6 bases and J 0 bases; bases outside gene matches: 11. In DNA form, the CDR3 reads TGTGCCAGCAGCGCCGGGACAGCGGGCTACTCTGGAAACACCATATATTTT. This translates into CASSAGTAGYSGNTIYF.

The sample holds a few counts of this clonotype. The chain carries TRBV20-1 and TRBJ1-1; 7 nucleotides agree with TRBD1. J was trimmed by 6 bases and V by 1 base; bases with no gene match: 11. The germline V gene encodes CDR1 DFQATT and CDR2 SNEGSKA (reference sequence). CDR3 length equals 15 residues. The CDR3 region is CSARAPTGEGSEAFF. The CDR3 nucleotides are TGCAGTGCTAGAGCGCCTACAGGGGAGGGATCTGAAGCTTTCTTT.

At least ten counts were recorded for this clonotype. The chain joins TRBV30 to TRBJ1-2; a weak D match, TRBD1 (6 bases). CDR3 length equals 13 residues. Between the trimmed V and J ends, which lost 0 bases and 8 bases, there was a span of 13 bases. CDR1 GTSNPN and CDR2 SVGIG come from the germline V gene (reference sequence). This CDR3 reads CAWSVGGGGGYTF. The CDR3 nucleotides are TGTGCCTGGAGTGTAGGAGGGGGTGGCGGCTACACCTTC. The variable domain in full, with the rest retrieved from reference TRBV30 and TRBJ1-2, is SQTIHQWPATLVQPVGSPLSLECTVEGTSNPNLYWYRQAAGRGLQLLFYSVGIGQISSEVPQNLSASRPQDRQFILSSKKLLLSDSGFYLCAWSVGGGGGYTFGSGTRLTVV.

This clonotype was recorded many times. V and J are TRBV24-1 and TRBJ2-1; 11 bases map to TRBD2. This CDR3 spans 18 amino acids. The V and J ends lost 4 bases and 0 bases, in that order; junction bases with no gene match: 7. Germline loops: CDR1 KGHDR, CDR2 SFDVKD. The CDR3 loop reads CATSDRTSGGRSYNEQFF. The CDR3 bases are TGTGCCACCAGTGACCGAACTAGCGGGGGTCGCTCCTACAATGAGCAGTTCTTC.

About this clonotype: A junction end diverges from the germline sequence, so it may reflect a read error. V gene TRBV19 combines with J gene TRBJ2-5, with D possibly matching TRBD2 (5 bases). Per the germline V gene, CDR1 is LNHDA and CDR2 is SQIVND (reference sequence). The CDR3 runs 13 residues. The CDR3 sequence: CACSIARGETQYF. CDR3 sequence (DNA): TGTGCCTGTAGTATAGCCCGGGGAGAGACCCAGTACTTC.

This clonotype was picked up a small number of times. The chain joins TRBV29-1 to TRBJ2-7; 7 bases line up with TRBD1. The CDR3 contains 12 residues. The germline gives CDR1 SQVTM, CDR2 ANQGSEA. V trimming: 5 bases; J trimming: 3 bases; junction bases outside the gene matches: 4. The CDR3, as DNA: TGCAGCGTTTATGGACAGGACTACGAGCAGTACTTC. This sequence encodes CSVYGQDYEQYF.

This clonotype was counted at least ten times. This chain uses TRBV15 with TRBJ1-3; D remains ambiguous. The V gene lost 0 bases and the J gene lost 3 bases, with 21 bases spanning the gap. This CDR3 is 19 amino acids long. Germline CDR1 and CDR2: LNHNV and YYDKDF (reference sequence). DNA of the CDR3: TGTGCCACCAGCAGAGATGTTCCCCCTTTGGGCAGACTTGGAAACACCATATATTTT. Protein product: CATSRDVPPLGRLGNTIYF.

This clonotype turned up a few times. The J gene is TRBJ2-1, the V gene TRBV6-2 or TRBV6-3; 7 bases match TRBD1. This CDR3 is 17 amino acids long. The V and J ends lost 6 bases and 6 bases, in that order; junction bases with no gene match: 17. From germline, CDR1 is MNHEY and CDR2 SVGEGT. Written as DNA, the CDR3 is TGTGCCAGCAGCCAGACAGGGCCGACGACGCGATTCAATGAGCAGTTCTTC. Its translation: CASSQTGPTTRFNEQFF.

This clonotype has just a few counts. V and J are TRBV7-2 and TRBJ1-3; D is unresolved. CDR1 is SGHTA, CDR2 FQGNSA, per germline. The CDR3 contains 14 residues. Trimming cost V 1 base and J 0 bases, with 4 bases left between them. The CDR3 spells CASSLEASGNTIYF. DNA of the CDR3: TGTGCCAGCAGCTTAGAGGCCTCTGGAAACACCATATATTTT.

This clonotype was observed a few times. The chain couples TRBV18 to TRBJ1-2; possibly TRBD1 for D (5 bases). This CDR3 contains 16 residues. V dropped 2 bases and J dropped 8 bases, with 21 bases sitting between them. Looked up from germline, CDR1 is KGHSH and CDR2 is LQKENI. The CDR3 here is CASSPNPGTLTWGYTF. DNA for the CDR3: TGTGCCAGCTCACCAAATCCCGGGACCCTAACTTGGGGCTACACCTTC.

This clonotype was observed many times. The J gene is TRBJ1-3, the V gene TRBV6-6, with unresolved D. CDR3 length: 15 amino acids. Germline-derived CDR1 and CDR2 are MNHNY and SVGAGI (reference sequence). V was cut by 4 bases and J by 0 bases, with 10 bases left in between. DNA for the CDR3: TGTGCCAGCAGTTCCTCTATGCGCTCTGGAAACACCATATATTTT. As protein: CASSSSMRSGNTIYF.

This clonotype occurred many times. V usage is TRBV14 and J usage is TRBJ2-7, with a tentative D call TRBD2 (6 bases). The CDR3 covers 16 residues. Between the trimmed V and J ends, which lost 1 base and 0 bases, there was a span of 13 bases. The germline CDR1 and CDR2 sequences are SGHDN and FVKESK. DNA of the CDR3: TGTGCCAGCAGCCAAGGAGGGGCGGGAAGCTCCTACGAGCAGTACTTC. Encoded protein: CASSQGGAGSSYEQYF.

This clonotype has just a few counts. This rearrangement joins TRBV10-2 to TRBJ2-7; D is perhaps TRBD1 or TRBD2 (6 bases each). CDR1 and CDR2 from the germline V gene are WSHSY and SAAADI. The CDR3 contains 16 residues. V lost 4 bases to trimming and J lost 3 bases, with 19 bases between them. CDR3 DNA: TGCGCCAGCAGTGTAGCGGAGCCCGGCAGGGGCTACGAGCAGTACTTC. It specifies CASSVAEPGRGYEQYF.

This clonotype was seen repeatedly, ten times or more. V is TRBV11-2 and J is TRBJ2-1, with D uncertain. The germline gives CDR1 SGHAT, CDR2 FQNNGV. Trimming pared 1 base from V and 7 bases from J, leaving 8 bases between. The CDR3 consists of 13 residues. The CDR3 nucleotides read TGTGCCAGCAGCTTAGCACCTAGTAATGAGCAGTTCTTC. This gives the protein CASSLAPSNEQFF. The whole variable domain, remainder taken from reference TRBV11-2 and TRBJ2-1, is EAGVAQSPRYKIIEKRQSVAFWCNPISGHATLYWYQQILGQGPKLLIQFQNNGVVDDSQLPKDRFSAERLKGVDSTLKIQPAKLEDSAVYLCASSLAPSNEQFFGPGTRLTVL.

This clonotype was picked up many times. This rearrangement joins TRBV6-2 or TRBV6-3 to TRBJ1-1; D not resolved. The germline V gene has CDR1 MNHEY and CDR2 SVGEGT. V was clipped by 10 bases and J by 5 bases, with 11 bases between them. There are 11 residues in the CDR3. The DNA for the CDR3 is TGTGCCACCGAAGAGGGAACTGAAGCTTTCTTT. Residues: CATEEGTEAFF.

At least ten counts were recorded for this clonotype. The rearrangement uses TRBV10-3 and TRBJ2-3; 8 positions agree with TRBD2. CDR1 and CDR2 (germline): ENHRY, SYGVKD. V dropped 0 bases and J dropped 4; count of bases not matched to a gene: 3. CDR3 size: 15 residues. CDR3 sequence: CAISESGTRADTQYF. The DNA of the CDR3 is TGTGCCATCAGTGAGTCCGGGACTAGGGCAGATACGCAGTATTTT.

This clonotype was detected many times. The CDR3 loop is CASSPGVPFNSNQPQHF. The DNA for the CDR3 is TGTGCCAGCTCACCAGGGGTCCCCTTTAATAGCAATCAGCCCCAGCATTTT. J is TRBJ1-5 and V is TRBV18; D not certain. There are 17 residues in the CDR3. V dropped 2 bases and J dropped 0 bases, with 14 bases sitting between them. Germline values: CDR1 KGHSH, CDR2 LQKENI.

In its sample, this clonotype was seen a few times. CDR3 protein: CASSTSPSGDHEKLFF. The CDR3 DNA reads TGTGCCAGCAGCACGAGTCCGTCAGGGGATCATGAAAAACTGTTTTTT. The chain is built from TRBV5-5 and TRBJ1-4, with a weak D call TRBD1 (6 bases). The CDR3 contains 16 residues. The germline V gene has CDR1 SGHKS and CDR2 YYEKEE (reference sequence). V gave up 4 bases and J gave up 6 bases, with 19 bases separating them. Based on the CDR3 plus reference TRBV5-5 and TRBJ1-4, the full variable domain is DAGVTQSPTHLIKTRGQQVTLRCSPISGHKSVSWYQQVLGQGPQFIFQYYEKEERGRGNFPDRFSARQFPNYSSELNVNALLLGDSALYLCASSTSPSGDHEKLFFGSGTQLSVL.

This clonotype was counted many times. The genes are TRBV7-9 and TRBJ2-3; D unresolved. Germline CDR1 SEHNR, CDR2 FQNEAQ (reference sequence). This CDR3 spans 14 amino acids. The V gene lost 0 bases and the J gene lost 2 bases, with 6 bases spanning the gap. DNA of the CDR3: TGTGCCAGCAGCTTAGCGACGGACACAGATACGCAGTATTTT. Its protein is CASSLATDTDTQYF.

The genes are TRBV6-4 and TRBJ1-1; 9 bases agree with TRBD1. CDR1 and CDR2 from the germline V gene are MRHNA and SNTAGT. V shed 6 bases and J 1 base; nucleotides not matched to a gene: 6. The CDR3 spans 15 residues. Here the CDR3 reads CASRVRTGENTEAFF. CDR3 bases: TGTGCCAGCAGAGTCCGGACAGGGGAGAACACTGAAGCTTTCTTT.

This sequence joins TRBV6-2 or TRBV6-3 and TRBJ1-1; D might be TRBD1 (5 bases). The germline V gene has CDR1 MNHEY and CDR2 SVGEGT. This CDR3 has 14 residues. The V end was cut by 2 bases, the J end by 5 bases, with 12 bases between. The CDR3 loop reads CASSYRGEGTEAFF. CDR3 nucleotides: TGTGCCAGCAGTTACAGGGGTGAGGGGACTGAAGCTTTCTTT.

There are a few counts of this clonotype. The chain couples TRBV6-6 to TRBJ2-3, with 8 bases fitting TRBD1. Germline values: CDR1 MNHNY, CDR2 SVGAGI (reference sequence). This CDR3 is 14 amino acids long. V was pared by 5 bases and J by 9 bases, with 10 bases of the junction left unmatched. The CDR3, as DNA: TGTGCCAGCAGTGACCAGGGGGCGCAGCCCACGCAGTATTTT. Protein product: CASSDQGAQPTQYF.

The chain combines TRBV20-1 with TRBJ2-7, with 7 bases aligning to TRBD2. Germline trimming cut 3 bases from V and 3 bases from J; bases unmatched to any gene: 8. This CDR3 has 14 amino acids. The germline gives CDR1 DFQATT, CDR2 SNEGSKA (reference sequence). The CDR3 spells CSASGGTKNYEQYF. The CDR3 nucleotides are TGCAGTGCTAGCGGGGGGACCAAAAACTACGAGCAGTACTTC.

This clonotype appeared many times. The chain combines TRBV4-2 with TRBJ1-6; a weak D match, TRBD1 (6 bases). V shed 0 bases and J shed 5 bases, with 11 bases lying between them. This CDR3 is built from 16 residues. CDR1 is LGHNA, CDR2 YNFKEQ, per germline. CDR3 coding DNA: TGTGCCAGCAGCCAAGAGGGTAGGGGGAATAATTCACCCCTCCACTTT. Protein product: CASSQEGRGNNSPLHF.

As for this clonotype: One junction end does not reproduce the germline sequence, and a read error may be involved. V gene TRBV3-1 combines with J gene TRBJ1-6, with D unresolved. CDR3 size: 12 residues. Germline CDR1 LGHDT, CDR2 YNNKEL (reference sequence). The CDR3 bases are TGTGCCAGCAGCTTGTCGGATTCATCCCTCCACTTT. It is translated as CASSLSDSSLHF.

This clonotype appeared a few times. This chain links TRBV19 with TRBJ1-5; 7 nucleotides align to TRBD1. From germline, CDR1 is LNHDA and CDR2 SQIVND (reference sequence). V was clipped by 5 bases and J by 3 bases; unmatched bases: 7. This CDR3 has 15 amino acids. CDR3 loop: CASSADRVYNQPQHF. As DNA, the CDR3 is TGTGCCAGTAGTGCCGACAGGGTTTACAATCAGCCCCAGCATTTT. Using reference TRBV19 and TRBJ1-5 for the parts outside the CDR3, the full variable domain is DGGITQSPKYLFRKEGQNVTLSCEQNLNHDAMYWYRQDPGQGLRLIYYSQIVNDFQKGDIAEGYSVSREKKESFPLTVTSAQKNPTAFYLCASSADRVYNQPQHFGDGTRLSIL.